What follows are 23 T cell receptor beta chains derived from one specimen sequenced in a study of beta chain features in type 1 diabetes. Regarding the study as a whole: Patients with Type 1 diabetes showed moderately but significantly shorter TCRB CDR3s in all four CD4+ subsets.

The study reverse transcribed the entire isolated RNA, so it sequenced expressed TCRB transcripts. Libraries were prepared by immunoSEQ multiplex PCR; TCRdb keeps only in-frame clonotypes and omits some of them. Of approximately 260,000 clones listed, roughly 22% are singletons. The antigens of these receptors remain unknown. The sample taken for sequencing was naive CD4+ T cells from blood. These receptors were taken from a woman in her forties with type 1 diabetes.

V is TRBV9 and J is TRBJ2-2; 9 positions agree with TRBD1. Germline loops: CDR1 SGDLS, CDR2 YYNGEE. The CDR3 runs to 15 residues. V shed 4 bases, J shed 5 bases, and the junction held 6 bases outside the gene matches. CDR3: CASSTSGTGTGELFF. In nucleotides, the CDR3 is TGTGCCAGCAGCACCTCCGGGACAGGGACCGGGGAGCTGTTTTTT.

The chain employs TRBV18 and TRBJ2-2, with a weak D call TRBD1 (6 bases). The germline V gene encodes CDR1 KGHSH and CDR2 LQKENI. Trimming pared 3 bases from V and 3 bases from J, leaving 14 bases between. CDR3 length equals 16 residues. The CDR3 region is CASSPNPGHHTGELFF. Written as DNA, the CDR3 is TGTGCCAGCTCACCCAACCCGGGACATCACACCGGGGAGCTGTTTTTT.

This clone appeared a few times. This sequence joins TRBV4-2 and TRBJ2-3, with 7 bases matching TRBD2. The germline V gene encodes CDR1 LGHNA and CDR2 YNFKEQ. The CDR3 length is 12 residues. With V trimmed by 8 bases and J by 4 bases, 3 bases remained unmatched. CDR3 coding DNA: TGTGCCAGCCGGGGAGGGTCAGATACGCAGTATTTT. This gives the protein CASRGGSDTQYF.

The sample holds a few counts of this clone. This chain uses TRBV29-1 with TRBJ1-2; a weak D match, TRBD1 (5 bases). The ends were cut back, 6 bases at V and 4 bases at J, with 12 bases in the middle. The V gene's germline CDR1 is SQVTM and CDR2 ANQGSEA. The CDR3 sequence is 12 residues long. DNA for the CDR3: TGCAGCGTGGTGACAGCAAGCTATGGCTACACCTTC. This gives the protein CSVVTASYGYTF.

This clone was detected only a few times. The chain has TRBV9 and TRBJ1-2, with 8 bases fitting TRBD1. Germline assignment: CDR1 SGDLS and CDR2 YYNGEE. The CDR3 extends over 14 amino acids. The junction had 9 bases not matched to a gene; V was cut back by 4 bases and J by 7 bases. The CDR3 DNA is TGTGCCAGCAGCAGGGGACAGGCAGAGATTGGCTACACCTTC. It specifies CASSRGQAEIGYTF.

This clone was detected a few times. V gene TRBV29-1 combines with J gene TRBJ1-1, with D perhaps matching TRBD1 (5 bases). Germline CDR1 reads SQVTM; CDR2 reads ANQGSEA. This CDR3 comprises 14 residues. Trimming stripped 4 bases from V and 1 base from J, with 13 bases between. CDR3 loop: CSVVTGQGNTEAFF. DNA for the CDR3: TGCAGCGTTGTCACCGGCCAGGGGAACACTGAAGCTTTCTTT.

This clone has only a few counts. This rearrangement joins TRBV7-9 to TRBJ1-2, with TRBD1 as a possible D gene (5 bases). The CDR3 spans 15 residues. Trimming left V 3 bases short and J 4 bases short, with 15 bases between. The V gene's germline CDR1 is SEHNR and CDR2 FQNEAQ (reference sequence). The CDR3 nucleotides read TGTGCCAGCAGCTTTCCAGGGTCGTTATCCTATGGCTACACCTTC. It encodes CASSFPGSLSYGYTF.

This clone has more than one count but fewer than ten. The V and J genes are TRBV5-6 and TRBJ2-1; TRBD2 aligns across 12 bases. The CDR3 runs to 16 residues. Looked up from germline, CDR1 is SGHDT and CDR2 is YYEEEE. V dropped 0 bases and J dropped 5; count of bases not matched to a gene: 3. CDR3 sequence (DNA): TGTGCCAGCAGCTTGGTGGCTAGCGGGAGGGACAATGAGCAGTTCTTC. Its protein product is CASSLVASGRDNEQFF.

This chain joins TRBV5-4 and TRBJ2-6, with D tentatively TRBD1 (5 bases). There are 16 residues in the CDR3. The germline V gene encodes CDR1 SGHNT and CDR2 YYREEE (reference sequence). The V gene lost 5 bases and the J gene lost 0 bases, with 12 bases spanning the gap. The CDR3 DNA is TGTGCCAGCAGGCCCGACAGCTACTCTGGGGCCAACGTCCTGACTTTC. Protein: CASRPDSYSGANVLTF.

The genes are TRBV7-2 and TRBJ2-2, with 9 bases aligning to TRBD2. This CDR3 has 15 residues. The V segment lost 3 bases and the J segment 1 base; nucleotides outside the gene matches: 0. Germline V gene sequence: CDR1 SGHTA, CDR2 FQGNSA. In DNA, the CDR3 is TGTGCCAGCAGCTTGACTAGCGGGAACACCGGGGAGCTGTTTTTT. Amino acid sequence: CASSLTSGNTGELFF.

This clone was counted only a few times. V gene TRBV14 combines with J gene TRBJ2-4; 10 nucleotides agree with TRBD1. V dropped 3 bases and J dropped 3; count of bases not matched to a gene: 8. There are 17 residues in the CDR3. CDR1 is SGHDN and CDR2 is FVKESK in the germline V gene. This chain's CDR3 is CASSQGQGSLLKNIQYF. The CDR3 DNA reads TGTGCCAGCAGCCAGGGACAGGGGAGCCTCCTCAAAAACATTCAGTACTTC. Together with reference TRBV14 and TRBJ2-4, the CDR3 gives the full variable domain: EAGVTQFPSHSVIEKGQTVTLRCDPISGHDNLYWYRRVMGKEIKFLLHFVKESKQDESGMPNNRFLAERTGGTYSTLKVQPAELEDSGVYFCASSQGQGSLLKNIQYFGAGTRLSVL.

The chain carries TRBV7-8 and TRBJ1-2; 9 bases agree with TRBD1. The germline V gene has CDR1 SGHVS and CDR2 FQNEAQ. V shed 1 base and J 7 bases; nucleotides not matched to a gene: 4. This CDR3 contains 14 residues. CDR3 DNA sequence: TGTGCCAGCAGCTTAGGGGACAGGGCGGGTGGCTACACCTTC. Encoded protein: CASSLGDRAGGYTF.

J is TRBJ2-3 and V is TRBV7-2; 9 bases fit TRBD2. The CDR3 sequence is 15 residues long. V lost 5 bases, J lost 0 bases, and 3 bases stayed unmatched. Germline values: CDR1 SGHTA, CDR2 FQGNSA. The CDR3: CASSPSGVSTDTQYF. The CDR3 DNA sequence: TGTGCCAGCAGCCCTAGCGGGGTTAGCACAGATACGCAGTATTTT. The full variable domain, with the rest looked up from reference TRBV7-2 and TRBJ2-3, is GAGVSQSPSNKVTEKGKDVELRCDPISGHTALYWYRQSLGQGLEFLIYFQGNSAPDKSGLPSDRFSAERTGGSVSTLTIQRTQQEDSAVYLCASSPSGVSTDTQYFGPGTRLTVL.

CDR3 nucleotide sequence: TGCGCCAGCAGCTTGGGGACAGTTAAAAATTCACCCCTCCACTTT. This sequence encodes CASSLGTVKNSPLHF. The chain is built from TRBV5-1 and TRBJ1-6, with D possibly being TRBD1 (6 bases). CDR1 and CDR2 from the germline V gene are SGHRS and YFSETQ. This CDR3 region has 15 residues. V lost 0 bases and J 7 bases, leaving 11 bases between the germline ends. Supplemented by reference TRBV5-1 and TRBJ1-6, the full variable domain reads KAGVTQTPRYLIKTRGQQVTLSCSPISGHRSVSWYQQTPGQGLQFLFEYFSETQRNKGNFPGRFSGRQFSNSRSEMNVSTLELGDSALYLCASSLGTVKNSPLHFGNGTRLTVT.

V and J are TRBV9 and TRBJ1-6; 9 positions agree with TRBD1. Germline values: CDR1 SGDLS, CDR2 YYNGEE. The V segment lost 0 bases and the J segment 5 bases; nucleotides outside the gene matches: 6. The CDR3 is made up of 17 amino acids. The CDR3 DNA reads TGTGCCAGCAGCGTAGCCGCGGGACAGGGCAATAATTCACCCCTCCACTTT. Translation: CASSVAAGQGNNSPLHF. Together with reference TRBV9 and TRBJ1-6, the CDR3 gives the full variable domain: DSGVTQTPKHLITATGQRVTLRCSPRSGDLSVYWYQQSLDQGLQFLIQYYNGEERAKGNILERFSAQQFPDLHSELNLSSLELGDSALYFCASSVAAGQGNNSPLHFGNGTRLTVT.

There are a few counts of this clone. V gene TRBV2 combines with J gene TRBJ1-2; no clear D. Deletions cut 3 bases from V and 4 bases from J, with 15 bases between. Germline-derived CDR1 and CDR2 are SNHLY and FYNNEI. The CDR3 runs 15 residues. The DNA for the CDR3 is TGTGCCAGCAGTGAGGGGAGAGGGAGGTCCTATGGCTACACCTTC. This sequence encodes CASSEGRGRSYGYTF.

This clone has a handful of counts. J is TRBJ2-7 and V is TRBV29-1, with 8 bases lining up with TRBD1. CDR1 SQVTM and CDR2 ANQGSEA come from the germline V gene. There are 13 residues in the CDR3. Losses at the gene ends were 7 bases for V and 6 bases for J; bases not matched to a gene: 11. This CDR3 reads CSAGGQEGSEQYF. As DNA, the CDR3 is TGCAGCGCCGGGGGACAGGAGGGAAGCGAGCAGTACTTC.

This clone was found a few times. V gene TRBV4-3 combines with J gene TRBJ1-5, with TRBD1 matching 7 bases. Unmatched junction bases numbered 13, after V lost 0 bases and J lost 5 bases. CDR1 and CDR2 from the germline V gene are LGHNA and YSLEER. The CDR3 consists of 18 residues. The CDR3 protein is CASSQEVRSGGVDQPQHF. DNA of the CDR3: TGCGCCAGCAGCCAAGAGGTACGGTCAGGGGGTGTTGATCAGCCCCAGCATTTT.

This clone appeared a few times. This chain connects TRBV18 to TRBJ1-1; D perhaps matches TRBD1 (6 bases). The CDR3 has 14 amino acids. Germline CDR1 reads KGHSH; CDR2 reads LQKENI. Trimming removed 3 bases at V and 4 bases at J, with 12 bases between. Here the CDR3 DNA reads TGTGCCAGCTCACCCAACTTAGGGGGCACTGAAGCTTTCTTT. As protein: CASSPNLGGTEAFF.

The chain couples TRBV11-1 to TRBJ2-5; D possibly corresponds to TRBD1 (6 bases). CDR3 length equals 14 residues. Germline V CDR1 and CDR2: SGHAT, FQDESV (reference sequence). V was pared by 3 bases and J by 5 bases, with 13 bases between. The CDR3 DNA is TGTGCCAGCAGCTTGAGGGGGATTTGGGAGACCCAGTACTTC. This gives the protein CASSLRGIWETQYF.

V and J are TRBV7-2 and TRBJ2-1, with D perhaps TRBD1 (5 bases). The CDR3 is made up of 12 amino acids. Deletions cut 5 bases from V and 8 bases from J, with 10 bases between. The germline gives CDR1 SGHTA, CDR2 FQGNSA. The CDR3 DNA follows: TGTGCCAGCAGCGTACAGGTTTATGAGCAGTTCTTC. It yields the protein CASSVQVYEQFF. Full variable domain (outside the CDR3, taken from reference TRBV7-2 and TRBJ2-1): GAGVSQSPSNKVTEKGKDVELRCDPISGHTALYWYRQSLGQGLEFLIYFQGNSAPDKSGLPSDRFSAERTGGSVSTLTIQRTQQEDSAVYLCASSVQVYEQFFGPGTRLTVL.

This clone has more than one count but fewer than ten. The genes are TRBV27 and TRBJ2-1; TRBD2 matches at 10 bases. The CDR3 extends over 15 amino acids. The germline V gene has CDR1 MNHEY and CDR2 SMNVEV (reference sequence). Germline trimming cut 3 bases from V and 10 bases from J; bases unmatched to any gene: 9. DNA for the CDR3: TGTGCCAGCAGTTTTACTAGCGGGGCGGTAGGAGAGCAGTTCTTC. Protein sequence: CASSFTSGAVGEQFF.

The V gene is TRBV7-2, the J gene TRBJ2-7; 8 positions match TRBD1. This CDR3 comprises 14 residues. Looked up from germline, CDR1 is SGHTA and CDR2 is FQGNSA. J lost 6 bases, V lost 5 bases, and 9 bases had no gene match. The CDR3 DNA is TGTGCCAGCAGCCAGACGGGACAGGTCCTCGAGCAGTACTTC. This sequence encodes CASSQTGQVLEQYF.